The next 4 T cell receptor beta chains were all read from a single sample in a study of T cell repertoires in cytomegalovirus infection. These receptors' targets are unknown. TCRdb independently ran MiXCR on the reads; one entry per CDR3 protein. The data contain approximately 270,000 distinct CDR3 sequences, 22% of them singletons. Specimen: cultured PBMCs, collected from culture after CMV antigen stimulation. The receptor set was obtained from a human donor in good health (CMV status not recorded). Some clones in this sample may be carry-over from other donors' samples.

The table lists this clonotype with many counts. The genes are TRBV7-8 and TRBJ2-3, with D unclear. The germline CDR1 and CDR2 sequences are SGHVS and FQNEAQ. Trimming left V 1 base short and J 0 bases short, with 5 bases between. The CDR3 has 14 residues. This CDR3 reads CASSLEGSTDTQYF. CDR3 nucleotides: TGTGCCAGCAGCTTAGAAGGGAGCACAGATACGCAGTATTTT. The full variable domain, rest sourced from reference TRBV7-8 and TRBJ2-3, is GAGVSQSPRYKVAKRGQDVALRCDPISGHVSLFWYQQALGQGPEFLTYFQNEAQLDKSGLPSDRFFAERPEGSVSTLKIQRTQQEDSAVYLCASSLEGSTDTQYFGPGTRLTVL.

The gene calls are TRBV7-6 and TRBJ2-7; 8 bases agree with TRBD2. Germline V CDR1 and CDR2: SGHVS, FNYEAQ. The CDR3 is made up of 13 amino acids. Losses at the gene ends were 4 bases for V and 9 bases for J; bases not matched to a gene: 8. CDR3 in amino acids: CASSSQAGERQYF. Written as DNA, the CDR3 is TGTGCCAGCAGCTCCCAAGCGGGAGAACGGCAGTACTTC.

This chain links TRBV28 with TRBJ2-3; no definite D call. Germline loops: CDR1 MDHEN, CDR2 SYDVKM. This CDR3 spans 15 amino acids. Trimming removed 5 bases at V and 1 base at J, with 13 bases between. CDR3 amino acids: CASSPFNDGTDTQYF. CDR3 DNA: TGTGCCAGCAGTCCTTTTAACGACGGCACAGATACGCAGTATTTT.

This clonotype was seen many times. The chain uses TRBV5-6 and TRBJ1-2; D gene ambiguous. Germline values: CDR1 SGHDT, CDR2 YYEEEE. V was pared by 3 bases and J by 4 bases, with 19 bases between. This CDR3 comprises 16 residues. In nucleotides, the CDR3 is TGTGCCAGCAGCTCAAATGCATGGGCTGGCTCCTATGGCTACACCTTC. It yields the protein CASSSNAWAGSYGYTF.